This T cell receptor (beta chain) was recorded in a study of long-term antiretroviral therapy in people with HIV. The study, taken as a whole, reports: All blood samples came from the years 2004 to 2017, possibly under older ART regimens.

Run at survey level, the immunoSEQ assay was version v3.0. TCRdb's copy holds only in-frame clones and misses some; the assay was immunoSEQ multiplex PCR. The repertoire holds 25,000 to 30,000 clones, with roughly 80% as singletons. V dropped 11 bases and J dropped 1 base, with 8 bases sitting between them. The CDR3 has 11 residues. CDR1 is MDHEN and CDR2 is SYDVKM in the germline V gene. Concerning this clone: The antigen remains undetermined.

The specimen was unsorted PBMCs, collected 3 years after starting antiretroviral therapy. This TCR derives from a man between 35 and 55 years old with HIV. The genes are TRBV28 and TRBJ1-2, with D possibly TRBD1 on 6 matching bases. The CDR3 loop is CAAQGNYGYTF. The CDR3 DNA follows: TGTGCCGCACAGGGTAACTATGGCTACACCTTC.